The 8 T cell receptor beta chains below come from one sample, sequenced in a study of T-cell memory formation after mild COVID-19. In TCRdb, the 5' RACE reads were re-called with MiXCR into one record per CDR3 protein. Of about 250,000 distinct CDR3 sequences listed, roughly 15% were seen once; the top ten hold 2.1%. Input material: PBMCs or a T cell subset sorted from them (not recorded which). The receptors come from an adult woman who had mild COVID-19 (a few samples of this study predate the infection). Cell type and time point are not known.

The rearrangement uses TRBV29-1 and TRBJ1-2; 10 bases agree with TRBD1. Germline V CDR1 and CDR2: SQVTM, ANQGSEA. The CDR3 covers 13 residues. The ends lost 5 bases at V and 4 bases at J; junction bases unmatched: 4. The CDR3 sequence: CSVPTGGGYGYTF. The CDR3 coding sequence is TGCAGCGTTCCGACAGGGGGCGGCTATGGCTACACCTTC.

In its sample, this clonotype was seen many times. The genes are TRBV7-9 and TRBJ2-1; 8 bases fit TRBD2. J gave up 4 bases and V 2 bases, and 4 bases lay outside the gene matches. The CDR3 is 15 amino acids. Germline V lookup: CDR1 SEHNR, CDR2 FQNEAQ (reference sequence). CDR3 loop: CASSLFREGYNEQFF. The CDR3 bases are TGTGCCAGCAGCTTATTCCGGGAGGGATACAATGAGCAGTTCTTC.

This clonotype occurred a few times. This chain links TRBV24-1 with TRBJ1-2; D is perhaps TRBD1 (6 bases). V dropped 3 bases and J dropped 8 bases, with 18 bases sitting between them. The CDR3 extends over 15 amino acids. The germline V gene has CDR1 KGHDR and CDR2 SFDVKD. The CDR3 DNA reads as TGTGCCACCAGTGATAGTATTAACAGGGTCGACGGCTACACCTTC. It yields the protein CATSDSINRVDGYTF.

The rearrangement joins TRBV2 to TRBJ1-1, with 11 bases aligning to TRBD1. This CDR3 contains 14 residues. CDR1 and CDR2 (germline): SNHLY, FYNNEI. J gave up 5 bases and V 6 bases, and 5 bases lay outside the gene matches. The CDR3 DNA is TGTGCCAGCAGGGGGGACAGGGGGGGAACTGAAGCTTTCTTT. This codes for CASRGDRGGTEAFF.

This clonotype was detected only a few times. V and J are TRBV20-1 and TRBJ1-6, with TRBD1 as a possible D gene (6 bases). Per the germline V gene, CDR1 is DFQATT and CDR2 is SNEGSKA (reference sequence). The CDR3 has 16 residues. V lost 0 bases to trimming and J lost 6 bases, with 15 bases between them. Here the CDR3 reads CSARDGGAATNSPLHF. The DNA of the CDR3 is TGCAGTGCTAGAGATGGGGGGGCAGCCACTAATTCACCCCTCCACTTT.

This chain joins TRBV12-3 or TRBV12-4 and TRBJ1-3, with a possible D match to TRBD1 (6 bases). This CDR3 comprises 17 residues. Trimming took off 6 bases at V and 7 bases at J, with 25 bases between the two ends. CDR3: CASSPPLGAGRSNTIYF. In DNA, the CDR3 is TGTGCCAGCAGCCCTCCCCTGGGGGCCGGGCGTTCCAACACCATATATTTT.

The chain carries TRBV20-1 and TRBJ1-5; D possibly corresponds to TRBD1 (5 bases). This CDR3 has 14 amino acids. In germline, CDR1 is DFQATT, CDR2 SNEGSKA (reference sequence). The germline V and J ends were trimmed by 2 bases and 11 bases, with 19 bases remaining between them. The CDR3 DNA reads TGCAGTGCTAGACCCCGGGCCGGGATAGGGGCCCAGCATTTT. It yields the protein CSARPRAGIGAQHF.

This clonotype showed up just a few times. The chain uses TRBV20-1 and TRBJ2-7; 11 nucleotides match TRBD2. After removal of 0 bases from V and 3 bases from J, the junction contained 4 bases not matched to a gene. This CDR3 contains 15 residues. Germline V gene sequence: CDR1 DFQATT, CDR2 SNEGSKA (reference sequence). The CDR3 reads CSARDLTSGGYEQYF. For the CDR3, the DNA is TGCAGTGCTAGAGATCTAACTAGCGGGGGCTACGAGCAGTACTTC.